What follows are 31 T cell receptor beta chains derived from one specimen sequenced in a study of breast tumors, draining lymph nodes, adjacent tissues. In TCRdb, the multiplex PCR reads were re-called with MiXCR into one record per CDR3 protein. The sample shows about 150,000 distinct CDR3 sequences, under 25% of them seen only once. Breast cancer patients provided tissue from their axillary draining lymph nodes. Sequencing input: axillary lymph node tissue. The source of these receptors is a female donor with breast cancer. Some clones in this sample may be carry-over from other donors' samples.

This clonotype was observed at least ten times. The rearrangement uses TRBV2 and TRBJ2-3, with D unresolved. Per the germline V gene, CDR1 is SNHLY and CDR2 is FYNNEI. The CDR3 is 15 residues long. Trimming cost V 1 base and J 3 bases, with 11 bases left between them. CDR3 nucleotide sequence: TGTGCCAGCAGTGAAGGCCCCCTGAGAACAGATACGCAGTATTTT. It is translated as CASSEGPLRTDTQYF.

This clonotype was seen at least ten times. The CDR3, as DNA: TGCAGTGCCGAACCACCTATAGCGGGGGCCTACGAGCAGTACTTC. Amino acid sequence: CSAEPPIAGAYEQYF. V usage is TRBV20-1 and J usage is TRBJ2-7, with TRBD2 identical over 9 bases. J was trimmed by 2 bases and V by 6 bases; bases with no gene match: 11. The CDR3 is 15 residues long. Germline lookup yields CDR1 DFQATT and CDR2 SNEGSKA (reference sequence).

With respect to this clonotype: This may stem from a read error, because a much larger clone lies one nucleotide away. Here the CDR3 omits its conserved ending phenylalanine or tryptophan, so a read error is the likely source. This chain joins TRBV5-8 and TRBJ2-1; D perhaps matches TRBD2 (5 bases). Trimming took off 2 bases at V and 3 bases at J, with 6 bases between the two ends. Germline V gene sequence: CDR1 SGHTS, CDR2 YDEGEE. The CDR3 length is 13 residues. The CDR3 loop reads CASSFDYYNEQFL. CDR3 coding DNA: TGTGCCAGCAGCTTTGACTACTACAATGAGCAGTTCCTC.

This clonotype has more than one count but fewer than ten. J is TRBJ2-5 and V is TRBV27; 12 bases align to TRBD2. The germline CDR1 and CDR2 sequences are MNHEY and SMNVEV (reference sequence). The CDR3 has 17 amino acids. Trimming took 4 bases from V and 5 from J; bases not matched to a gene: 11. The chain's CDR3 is CASSSLPLAGGIETQYF. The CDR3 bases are TGTGCCAGCAGTTCCCTGCCGCTAGCGGGAGGGATTGAGACCCAGTACTTC.

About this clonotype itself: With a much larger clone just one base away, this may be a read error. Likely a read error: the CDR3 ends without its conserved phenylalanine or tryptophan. The CDR3 DNA sequence: TGTGCCAGCAGAAAAGCAGGGATCCCGGGCGAGACCCAGTACTTG. Encoded protein: CASRKAGIPGETQYL. This chain connects TRBV12-3 or TRBV12-4 to TRBJ2-5, with a possible D match to TRBD1 (5 bases). The CDR3 loop spans 15 amino acids. V was cut by 6 bases and J by 5 bases, with 19 bases left in between.

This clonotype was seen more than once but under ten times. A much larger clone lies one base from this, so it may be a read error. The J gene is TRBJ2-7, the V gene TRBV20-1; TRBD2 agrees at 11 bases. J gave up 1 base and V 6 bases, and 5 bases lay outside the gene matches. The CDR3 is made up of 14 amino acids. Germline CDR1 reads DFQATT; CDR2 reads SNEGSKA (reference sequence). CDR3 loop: CSAEASGRSYEQYF. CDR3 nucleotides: TGCAGTGCCGAAGCTAGCGGGAGGTCCTACGAGCAGTACTTC.

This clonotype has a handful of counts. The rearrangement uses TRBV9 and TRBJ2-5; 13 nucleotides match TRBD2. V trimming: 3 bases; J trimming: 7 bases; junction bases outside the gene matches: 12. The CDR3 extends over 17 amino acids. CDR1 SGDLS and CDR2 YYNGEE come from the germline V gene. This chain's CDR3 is CASSAVGGGTSGATQYF. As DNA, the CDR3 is TGTGCCAGCAGCGCAGTAGGGGGCGGGACTAGCGGGGCGACCCAGTACTTC.

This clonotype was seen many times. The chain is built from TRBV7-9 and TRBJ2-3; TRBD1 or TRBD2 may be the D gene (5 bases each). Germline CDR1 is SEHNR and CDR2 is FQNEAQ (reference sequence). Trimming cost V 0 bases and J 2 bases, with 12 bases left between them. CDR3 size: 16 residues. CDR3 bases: TGTGCCAGCAGCTTAGCCGGGACGGTCCACACAGATACGCAGTATTTT. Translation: CASSLAGTVHTDTQYF.

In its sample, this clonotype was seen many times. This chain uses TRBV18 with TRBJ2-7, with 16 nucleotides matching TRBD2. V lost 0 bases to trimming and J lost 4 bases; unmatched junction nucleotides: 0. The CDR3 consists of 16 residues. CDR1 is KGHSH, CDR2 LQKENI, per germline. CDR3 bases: TGTGCCAGCTCACCACCGGGACTAGCGGGAGGGTACGAGCAGTACTTC. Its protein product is CASSPPGLAGGYEQYF.

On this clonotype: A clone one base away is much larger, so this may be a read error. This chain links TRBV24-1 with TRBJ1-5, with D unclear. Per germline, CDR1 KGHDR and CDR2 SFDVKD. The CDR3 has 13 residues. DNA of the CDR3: TGTGCCACCAGTGATTCCCCGTGGGCCACCCAGCGTTTT. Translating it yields CATSDSPWATQRF.

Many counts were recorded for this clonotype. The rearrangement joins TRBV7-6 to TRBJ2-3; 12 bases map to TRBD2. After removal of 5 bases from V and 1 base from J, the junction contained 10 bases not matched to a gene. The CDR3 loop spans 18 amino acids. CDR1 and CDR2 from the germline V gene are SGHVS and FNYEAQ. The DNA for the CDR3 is TGTGCCAGCAGCCCGGCTAGCGGGAGGGCCTACGGCACAGATACGCAGTATTTT. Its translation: CASSPASGRAYGTDTQYF.

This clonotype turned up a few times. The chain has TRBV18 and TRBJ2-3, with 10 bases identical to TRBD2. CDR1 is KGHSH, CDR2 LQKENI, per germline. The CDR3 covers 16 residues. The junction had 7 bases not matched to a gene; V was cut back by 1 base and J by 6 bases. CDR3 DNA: TGTGCCAGCTCACCACGTCCAGCGGGAGGGCGGGATACGCAGTATTTT. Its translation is CASSPRPAGGRDTQYF.

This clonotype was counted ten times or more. The CDR3 region has the DNA TGTGCCAGCAGCGCCGGACTAGCAGCCTCCTACGAGCAGTACTTC. Residues: CASSAGLAASYEQYF. This chain joins TRBV11-3 and TRBJ2-7; 8 positions agree with TRBD2. Germline-derived CDR1 and CDR2 are SGHNT and YENEEA. This CDR3 has 15 amino acids. Trimming cost V 5 bases and J 0 bases; bases outside gene matches: 6.

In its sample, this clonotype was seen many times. CDR3 protein: CASSPLAEQFF. CDR3 nucleotides: TGTGCCAGCAGTCCTTTGGCTGAGCAGTTCTTC. The rearrangement links TRBV12-3 or TRBV12-4 to TRBJ2-1; no clear D. Trimming shortened V by 5 bases and J by 9 bases, and 8 bases separated the two germline ends. The CDR3 spans 11 residues.

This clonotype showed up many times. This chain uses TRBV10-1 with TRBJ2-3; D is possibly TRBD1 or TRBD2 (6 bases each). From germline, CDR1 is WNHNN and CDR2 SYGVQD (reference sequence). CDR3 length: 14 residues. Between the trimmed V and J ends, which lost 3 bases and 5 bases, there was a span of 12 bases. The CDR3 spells CASSEGGMIDTQYF. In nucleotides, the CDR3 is TGCGCCAGCAGTGAAGGGGGGATGATAGATACGCAGTATTTT.

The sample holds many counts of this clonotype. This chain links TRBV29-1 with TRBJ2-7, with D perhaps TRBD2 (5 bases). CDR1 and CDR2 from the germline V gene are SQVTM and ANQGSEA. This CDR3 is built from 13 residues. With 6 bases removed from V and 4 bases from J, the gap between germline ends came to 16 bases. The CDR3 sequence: CSVPIGNTYEQYF. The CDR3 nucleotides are TGCAGCGTCCCCATCGGGAACACGTACGAGCAGTACTTC.

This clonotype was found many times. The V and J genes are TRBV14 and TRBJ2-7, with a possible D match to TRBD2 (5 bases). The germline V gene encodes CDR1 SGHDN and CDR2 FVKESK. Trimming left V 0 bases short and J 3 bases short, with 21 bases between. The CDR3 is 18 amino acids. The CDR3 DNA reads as TGTGCCAGCAGCCAAGATAGCGTGGCCCGCCCATTTGACTACGAGCAGTACTTC. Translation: CASSQDSVARPFDYEQYF.

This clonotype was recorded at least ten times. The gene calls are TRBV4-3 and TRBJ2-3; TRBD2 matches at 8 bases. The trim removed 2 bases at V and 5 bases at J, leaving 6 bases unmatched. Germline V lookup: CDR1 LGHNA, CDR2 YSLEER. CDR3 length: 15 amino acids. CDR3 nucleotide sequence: TGCGCCAGCAGCCAAACTAGCGGTATCTTAGATACGCAGTATTTT. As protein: CASSQTSGILDTQYF.

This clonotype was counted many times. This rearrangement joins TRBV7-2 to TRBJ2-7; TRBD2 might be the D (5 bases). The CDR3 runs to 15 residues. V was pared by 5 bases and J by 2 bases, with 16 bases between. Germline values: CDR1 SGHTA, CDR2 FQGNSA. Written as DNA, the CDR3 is TGTGCCAGCAGCACCCCGGGGTCACCCACCTACGAGCAGTACTTC. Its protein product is CASSTPGSPTYEQYF.

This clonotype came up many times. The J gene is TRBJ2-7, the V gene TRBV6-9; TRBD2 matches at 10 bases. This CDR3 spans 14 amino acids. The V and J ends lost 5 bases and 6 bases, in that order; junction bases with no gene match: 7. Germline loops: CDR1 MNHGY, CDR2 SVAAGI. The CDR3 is CASSDLAGEGEQYF. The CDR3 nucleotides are TGTGCCAGCAGTGATCTAGCGGGAGAGGGCGAGCAGTACTTC.

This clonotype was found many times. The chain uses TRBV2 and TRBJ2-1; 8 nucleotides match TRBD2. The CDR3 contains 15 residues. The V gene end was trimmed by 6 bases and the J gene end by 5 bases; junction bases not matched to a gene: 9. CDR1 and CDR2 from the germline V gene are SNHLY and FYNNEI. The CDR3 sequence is CASRRSSGSDNEQFF. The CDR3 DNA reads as TGTGCCAGCAGGAGATCGAGCGGGAGCGACAATGAGCAGTTCTTC.

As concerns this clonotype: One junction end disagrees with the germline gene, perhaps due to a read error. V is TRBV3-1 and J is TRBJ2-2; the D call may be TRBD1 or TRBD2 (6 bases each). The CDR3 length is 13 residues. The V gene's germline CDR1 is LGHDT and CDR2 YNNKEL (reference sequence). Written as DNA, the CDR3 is TGTGCCAGCAGCCAGTTGGGGGGCAGGGAGCTGGTTTTT. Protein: CASSQLGGRELVF.

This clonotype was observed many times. For the CDR3, the DNA is TGTGCCAGCAGCCTTGCCACAGGGGGCGTGGGGACAGATACGCAGTATTTT. This encodes CASSLATGGVGTDTQYF. V and J are TRBV27 and TRBJ2-3, with TRBD1 identical over 9 bases. The CDR3 runs 17 residues. CDR1 is MNHEY and CDR2 is SMNVEV in the germline V gene (reference sequence). The trim removed 6 bases at V and 3 bases at J, leaving 13 bases unmatched.

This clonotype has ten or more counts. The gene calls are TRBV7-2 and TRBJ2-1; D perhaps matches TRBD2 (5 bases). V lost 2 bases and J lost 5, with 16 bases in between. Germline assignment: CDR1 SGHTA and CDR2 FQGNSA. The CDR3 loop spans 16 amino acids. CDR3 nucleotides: TGTGCCAGCAGCTTATTCGCGACCCTAGCAGACAATGAGCAGTTCTTC. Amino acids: CASSLFATLADNEQFF.

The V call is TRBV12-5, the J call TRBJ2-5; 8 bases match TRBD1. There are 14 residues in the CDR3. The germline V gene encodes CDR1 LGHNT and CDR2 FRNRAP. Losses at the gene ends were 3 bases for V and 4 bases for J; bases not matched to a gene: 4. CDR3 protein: CASGFQGARETQYF. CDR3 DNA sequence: TGTGCTAGTGGTTTCCAGGGGGCTAGAGAGACCCAGTACTTC.

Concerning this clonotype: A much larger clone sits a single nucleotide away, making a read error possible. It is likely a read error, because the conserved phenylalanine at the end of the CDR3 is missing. This chain's CDR3 is CAWSPRGTYGYTL. CDR3 in DNA: TGTGCCTGGAGTCCCAGGGGAACCTATGGCTACACCCTC. The chain joins TRBV30 to TRBJ1-2, with a possible D match to TRBD1 (6 bases). CDR1 is GTSNPN and CDR2 is SVGIG in the germline V gene (reference sequence). Trimming removed 2 bases at V and 4 bases at J, with 11 bases between. The CDR3 runs 13 residues.

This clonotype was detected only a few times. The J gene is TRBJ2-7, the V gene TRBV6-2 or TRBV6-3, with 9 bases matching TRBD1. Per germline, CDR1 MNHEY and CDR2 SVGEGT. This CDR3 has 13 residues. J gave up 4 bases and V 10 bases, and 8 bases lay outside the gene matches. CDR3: CATRTGVTYEQYF. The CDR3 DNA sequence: TGTGCCACCCGGACAGGGGTGACATACGAGCAGTACTTC.

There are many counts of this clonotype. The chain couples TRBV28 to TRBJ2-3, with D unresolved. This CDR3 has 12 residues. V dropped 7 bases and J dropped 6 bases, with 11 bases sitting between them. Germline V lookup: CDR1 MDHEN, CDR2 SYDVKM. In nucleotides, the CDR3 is TGTGCCAGCACCAATAGTCAGGATACGCAGTATTTT. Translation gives CASTNSQDTQYF.

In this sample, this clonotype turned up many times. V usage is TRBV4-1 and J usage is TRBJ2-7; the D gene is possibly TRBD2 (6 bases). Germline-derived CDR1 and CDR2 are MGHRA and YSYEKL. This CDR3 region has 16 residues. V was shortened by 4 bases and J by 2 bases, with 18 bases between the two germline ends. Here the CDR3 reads CASSPSGGAGAYEQYF. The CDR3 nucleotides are TGCGCCAGCAGCCCTTCCGGGGGAGCAGGTGCCTACGAGCAGTACTTC.

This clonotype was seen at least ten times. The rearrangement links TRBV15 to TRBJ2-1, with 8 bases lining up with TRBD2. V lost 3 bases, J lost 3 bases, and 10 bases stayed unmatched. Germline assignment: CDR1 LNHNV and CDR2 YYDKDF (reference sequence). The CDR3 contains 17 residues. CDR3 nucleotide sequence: TGTGCCACCAGCAGCCCCACCGGGCGGGAGGTCTACAATGAGCAGTTCTTC. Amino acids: CATSSPTGREVYNEQFF.

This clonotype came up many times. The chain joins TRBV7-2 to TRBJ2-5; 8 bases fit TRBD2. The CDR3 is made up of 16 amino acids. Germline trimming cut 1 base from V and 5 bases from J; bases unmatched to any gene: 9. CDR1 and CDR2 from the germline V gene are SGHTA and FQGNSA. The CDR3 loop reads CASSLGSSGLGETQYF. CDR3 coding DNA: TGTGCCAGCAGCTTAGGGTCTAGCGGGTTGGGGGAGACCCAGTACTTC.